This TCR beta chain was obtained from a study of shared clonotypes between healthy human individuals (TCRdb year 2020). About the full investigation: A few men and two women, aged 18 to 49 years, made up the cohort. Blood TCR repertoires of a handful of healthy adults were deeply sequenced to estimate repertoire size and the extent of clonotype sharing between individuals. Different laboratories and diverse techniques were used to prepare libraries and sequence TCR repertoires, to increase sequencing depth and limit assay-specific biases. Leukapheresis yielded between about 0.9 and 9.5 billion PBMCs per donor.

The donors were healthy, HIV-negative adults who had no recently reported acute infections or vaccinations. Every donor was a Caucasian adult residing in Nashville, Tennessee, USA. In the unsorted samples, tens of millions of PBMCs were counted, and genomic DNA was extracted using the QIAamp DNA Blood Mini kit. Blood was collected by leukapheresis, and PBMCs were isolated by Ficoll-Histopaque density gradient centrifugation and then cryopreserved in liquid nitrogen vapor phase. Points on this clone: Its antigen remains unidentified. Base qualities are missing; no much larger clone stands one base away.

Taken from cysteine to phenylalanine, the CDR3 has 14 residues. Only the CDR3 portion is preserved as DNA: 42 bases, with reading frame beginning at the first base. The germline V gene supplies CDR1 SGDLS and CDR2 YYNGEE. At the junction V is shortened by 2 bases and J by 2 bases, with 8 bases in between. What the authors observed across the whole study: Sampling was restricted to blood, and TCR repertoires in tissue are likely to differ from TCR repertoires in blood. The genetic and exposure-history diversity represented was limited by the small number of donors. Pairwise subsampling led to the expectation that sequencing depth would affect the degree of clonotype sharing among donors.

TCR CDR3 regions were amplified from genomic DNA by multiplex PCR using the deep immunoSEQ assay. Extracted genomic DNA from each cell subset was distributed evenly across all wells of several immunoSEQ 96-well plates, and each plate was treated as a replicate. For unsorted PBMC, 250 to 350 ng genomic DNA, equal to about 29,000 T cell genomes, was loaded into each replicate PCR. Ten immunoSEQ deep assay plates were used to sequence the unsorted PBMC genomic DNA. The purified libraries were quantified using a Qubit 3.0 fluorometer, sized with a Bioanalyzer 2100, and then quantified again using the KAPA Library Quantification kit. A separate single-read 150-cycle Illumina NextSeq 550 flow cell was used to sequence each immunoSEQ 96-well plate. In the authors' own workflow: Because only junctional sequences without quality scores were contained in the immunoSEQ output, filtering matching that applied to full-length reads could not be performed. To assign V/J genes and CDR3, sequences were annotated against IMGT germline references using PyIR, a Python wrapper for IgBLAST v1.9. Reads were removed for weak V/J assignments (E-value above 1e-6), missing CDR3, stop codons, out-of-frame junctions, or ambiguous translated residues. V3J clonotypes were defined as sequences sharing an identical inferred V gene, J gene, and CDR3 amino acid sequence. The percentage overlap between two repertoires was calculated by dividing the number of shared unique clonotypes by the size of the smaller repertoire. Repertoire richness was assessed with RTK rarefaction, the Chao1 estimator, and Recon v2.1 estimates of unobserved clonotypes. TCRdb obtained this table from immuneACCESS and retained in-frame rearrangements with V and J assigned. These tables miss some clones; where compared with another copy, unresolved V genes account for less than half of the shortfall, and the remainder is unexplained. The V and J calls and clone size were taken over from that table, and D and trimming were inferred from the DNA. The sample yields roughly 450,000 clones; roughly 78% were counted once. The ten largest clones capture over 10% of the sample.

The TCR sequence derives from a woman in her forties in good health. Some clones in this sample may be carry-over from other donors' samples. Here the chain combines TRBV9 and TRBJ1-3; TRBD1 is a possible D gene, resting on 5 matching bases. Sequenced material: PBMCs. The DNA reads as follows: TGTGCCAGCAGCGTCCGGGGGGCTGGAAACACCATATATTTT. Its translation reads: CASSVRGAGNTIYF.